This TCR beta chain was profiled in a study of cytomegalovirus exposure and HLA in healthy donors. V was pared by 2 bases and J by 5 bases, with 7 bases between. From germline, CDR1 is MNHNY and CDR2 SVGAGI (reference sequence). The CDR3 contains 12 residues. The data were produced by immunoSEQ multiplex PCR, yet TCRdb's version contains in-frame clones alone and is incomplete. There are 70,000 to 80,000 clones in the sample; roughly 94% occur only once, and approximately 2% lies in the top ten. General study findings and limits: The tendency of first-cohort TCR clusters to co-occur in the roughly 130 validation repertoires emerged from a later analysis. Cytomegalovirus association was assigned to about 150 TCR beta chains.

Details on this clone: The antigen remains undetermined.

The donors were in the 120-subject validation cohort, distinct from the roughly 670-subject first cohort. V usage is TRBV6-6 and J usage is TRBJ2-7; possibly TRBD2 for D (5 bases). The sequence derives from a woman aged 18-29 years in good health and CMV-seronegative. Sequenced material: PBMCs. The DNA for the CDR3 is TGTGCCAGCAGTTACGAAGCGGACGAGCAGTACTTC. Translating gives CASSYEADEQYF.